The 5 T cell receptor beta chains below were found in one sample sequenced in a study of blood T cell repertoires in COVID-19. TCRdb's table, derived via immunoSEQ multiplex PCR, lists solely in-frame clones and lacks some. The data show 250,000 to 350,000 clones, 85% to 90% seen once. Sample: peripheral blood. The source of these receptors is a woman between 50 and 59 years old with COVID-19, enrolled during active disease.

V usage is TRBV7-9 and J usage is TRBJ1-3, with D tentatively TRBD1 (5 bases). This CDR3 region has 14 residues. V was trimmed by 3 bases and J by 9 bases, leaving 15 bases between them. CDR1 and CDR2 (germline): SEHNR, FQNEAQ (reference sequence). Here the CDR3 reads CASSFRQNGGTIYF. CDR3 in DNA: TGTGCCAGCAGCTTCAGGCAGAACGGGGGCACCATATATTTT.

J is TRBJ2-1 and V is TRBV5-8; 10 bases are a match to TRBD2. The V and J ends lost 1 base and 6 bases, in that order; junction bases with no gene match: 16. Germline loops: CDR1 SGHTS, CDR2 YDEGEE. CDR3 length: 19 residues. CDR3 region: CASSLHLSGREFGSNEQFF. The CDR3 DNA follows: TGTGCCAGCAGCTTGCATTTGAGCGGGAGGGAGTTCGGGAGCAATGAGCAGTTCTTC.

The genes are TRBV11-2 and TRBJ2-7, with TRBD1 as a possible D gene (6 bases). Germline V gene lookup returns CDR1 SGHAT and CDR2 FQNNGV. The CDR3 runs to 12 residues. With 5 bases removed from V and 6 bases from J, the gap between germline ends came to 11 bases. CDR3 in amino acids: CASSSTGSEQYF. The DNA of the CDR3 is TGTGCCAGCAGCAGCACAGGGTCCGAGCAGTACTTC.

V and J are TRBV4-1 and TRBJ1-3; TRBD1 might be the D (5 bases). The CDR3 sequence is 18 residues long. V was shortened by 2 bases and J by 4 bases, with 21 bases between the two germline ends. The germline V gene has CDR1 MGHRA and CDR2 YSYEKL. CDR3 DNA sequence: TGCGCCAGCAGCCAACCTCCTGGGACTTCCCGGCGCGGAAACACCATATATTTT. Protein: CASSQPPGTSRRGNTIYF.

The chain employs TRBV5-4 and TRBJ2-2; 12 bases fit TRBD2. V was pared by 6 bases and J by 5 bases, with 11 bases of the junction left unmatched. The CDR3 runs 17 residues. Germline V gives CDR1 SGHNT, CDR2 YYREEE (reference sequence). CDR3 DNA sequence: TGTGCCAGCATCCCCGGAGGACTAGCGGGACATACCGGGGAGCTGTTTTTT. As protein: CASIPGGLAGHTGELFF.